These 6 T cell receptor beta chains were all obtained from the same sample, sequenced in a study of CD8+ T cells in alopecia areata. Extracted from the samples, RNA was reverse transcribed into cDNA to serve as the sequencing template. The method was immunoSEQ multiplex PCR; TCRdb's version includes in-frame clones alone and lacks a portion of them. This table has approximately 140,000 clones, approximately 90% appearing once. Described treatment: oral pan-JAK inhibitor, 5-10 mg twice daily. Sequenced here: CD8+ T cells sorted from blood, sampled at week 4, from a patient treated with tofacitinib. The origin of the receptors is a human donor with alopecia areata.

On this clone: The sample has other DNA sequences that encode this CDR3 too. CDR3 sequence reads: CSVEVAGTYEQYF. In nucleotides, the CDR3 is TGCAGCGTTGAAGTGGCAGGGACCTACGAGCAGTACTTC. The chain uses TRBV29-1 and TRBJ2-7, with D possibly being TRBD1 (5 bases). This CDR3 is 13 amino acids long. With 1 base removed from V and 2 bases from J, the gap between germline ends came to 9 bases. The germline CDR1 and CDR2 sequences are SQVTM and ANQGSEA.

V usage is TRBV5-6 and J usage is TRBJ2-7, with 8 bases that match TRBD1. Germline V lookup: CDR1 SGHDT, CDR2 YYEEEE. V was pared by 3 bases and J by 0 bases, with 8 bases of the junction left unmatched. The CDR3 is 16 amino acids. The CDR3, as DNA: TGTGCCAGCAGCTCGACAGGGACAGGCCACTCCTACGAGCAGTACTTC. Protein: CASSSTGTGHSYEQYF. Full variable domain (missing parts from reference TRBV5-6 and TRBJ2-7): DAGVTQSPTHLIKTRGQQVTLRCSPKSGHDTVSWYQQALGQGPQFIFQYYEEEERQRGNFPDRFSGHQFPNYSSELNVNALLLGDSALYLCASSSTGTGHSYEQYFGPGTRLTVT.

The chain carries TRBV7-9 and TRBJ2-7; unclear D gene. Trimming pared 5 bases from V and 2 bases from J, leaving 10 bases between. This CDR3 has 13 amino acids. Looked up from germline, CDR1 is SEHNR and CDR2 is FQNEAQ (reference sequence). CDR3 amino acids: CASSHPDAYEQYF. The CDR3, as DNA: TGTGCCAGCAGCCATCCGGACGCCTACGAGCAGTACTTC.

J is TRBJ2-7 and V is TRBV6-5; TRBD1 is a possible D gene (6 bases). The CDR3 runs to 14 residues. Trimming left V 8 bases short and J 4 bases short, with 18 bases between. Per germline, CDR1 MNHEY and CDR2 SVGAGI. CDR3 residues: CASASGAMVYEQYF. The CDR3, as DNA: TGTGCCAGCGCCTCAGGGGCGATGGTGTACGAGCAGTACTTC.

V usage is TRBV29-1 and J usage is TRBJ2-3; D not certain. Germline-derived CDR1 and CDR2 are SQVTM and ANQGSEA. The CDR3 runs 16 residues. V was trimmed by 2 bases and J by 6 bases, leaving 21 bases between them. CDR3 nucleotide sequence: TGCAGCGTTGAAAGGGCTGGGTGGTTAGGGTTCGATACGCAGTATTTT. Amino acid sequence: CSVERAGWLGFDTQYF.

The chain combines TRBV7-2 with TRBJ2-1; 10 bases are shared with TRBD2. The CDR3 is 15 amino acids. Germline CDR1 SGHTA, CDR2 FQGNSA. V was clipped by 1 base and J by 4 bases; unmatched bases: 1. The CDR3 DNA reads as TGTGCCAGCAGCTTAGGGACTAGCGGTTACAATGAGCAGTTCTTC. Translating gives CASSLGTSGYNEQFF.